This paragraph covers one T cell receptor beta chain sequence. The source of the sample is a study of blood T cell repertoires in COVID-19. Study in general: Donors in the United States, Italy and Spain gave samples during acute or convalescent COVID-19.

In the original processing: Cell counts per sample came from amplifying reference gene primers. Only in-frame clones appear in the TCRdb table, and some are missing; sequencing was by immunoSEQ multiplex PCR. Clone size and the V and J calls come from that table; the DNA yielded D and trimming. The repertoire consists of 450,000 or so clones, with 80% to 90% occurring once and the leading ten covering approximately 0.9%. The CDR3 contains 15 residues. Looked up from germline, CDR1 is SNHLY and CDR2 is FYNNEI. Trimming at V came to 1 base and at J to 10 bases, leaving 8 bases not matched to a gene. Source material: peripheral blood. The rearrangement uses TRBV2 and TRBJ2-5; 11 bases align to TRBD1. The TCR comes from a man aged 18 to 35 with COVID-19, enrolled during active disease. CDR3 coding DNA: TGTGCCAGCAGTGAAGGGACAGGGGGCTGGTTTGACCAGTACTTC. It codes for CASSEGTGGWFDQYF. The variable domain in full, with the rest retrieved from reference TRBV2 and TRBJ2-5, is EPEVTQTPSHQVTQMGQEVILRCVPISNHLYFYWYRQILGQKVEFLVSFYNNEISEKSEIFDDQFSVERPDGSNFTLKIRSTKLEDSAMYFCASSEGTGGWFDQYFGPGTRLLVL.